Listed here are 17 T cell receptor beta chains from one sample, sequenced in a study of T cell responses to AZD1222 COVID-19 vaccine. Some clones are missing from TCRdb's copy, which holds only in-frame ones; the method was immunoSEQ multiplex PCR. The sample lists under 200,000 clones, around 94% occurring once. This material consisted of peripheral blood, taken on day 0 of AZD1222 vaccination. The receptors here all came from an adult in good health.

Turning to this clone: One end of the junction does not line up with germline, which may come from a read error. The gene calls are TRBV27 and TRBJ2-7; D may be TRBD2 (5 bases). The germline V gene encodes CDR1 MNHEY and CDR2 SMNVEV (reference sequence). The CDR3 spans 14 residues. The CDR3 DNA reads TGTGCCAGCAAACCGGGAATCGGCTCCTCCGAGCAGTACTTC. It yields the protein CASKPGIGSSEQYF.

The chain joins TRBV28 to TRBJ1-5; no clear D. Trimming left V 3 bases short and J 6 bases short, with 6 bases between. This CDR3 is built from 12 residues. Germline V gene lookup returns CDR1 MDHEN and CDR2 SYDVKM. CDR3 coding DNA: TGTGCCAGCAGTTTCGATCGTCAGCCCCAGCATTTT. Its protein is CASSFDRQPQHF.

The rearrangement joins TRBV9 to TRBJ2-1, with TRBD2 as a possible D gene (6 bases). V was clipped by 2 bases and J by 6 bases, with 15 bases between them. Germline assignment: CDR1 SGDLS and CDR2 YYNGEE. This CDR3 region has 15 residues. The CDR3 reads CASSVGTPGRNEQFF. CDR3 nucleotides: TGTGCCAGCAGCGTCGGGACTCCAGGCCGCAATGAGCAGTTCTTC.

The V and J genes are TRBV9 and TRBJ2-2; TRBD1 matches at 9 bases. CDR1 is SGDLS and CDR2 is YYNGEE in the germline V gene. The CDR3 contains 17 residues. The J segment lost 1 base and the V segment lost 3 bases, leaving 7 bases of the junction unmatched. The CDR3 DNA reads TGTGCCAGCAGCGACCACCCGACAGGGGGGAACACCGGGGAGCTGTTTTTT. Its protein is CASSDHPTGGNTGELFF. Using reference TRBV9 and TRBJ2-2 for the parts outside the CDR3, the full variable domain is DSGVTQTPKHLITATGQRVTLRCSPRSGDLSVYWYQQSLDQGLQFLIQYYNGEERAKGNILERFSAQQFPDLHSELNLSSLELGDSALYFCASSDHPTGGNTGELFFGEGSRLTVL.

The rearrangement links TRBV29-1 to TRBJ1-2, with D possibly matching TRBD1 (5 bases). This CDR3 has 14 residues. Trimming pared 3 bases from V and 5 bases from J, leaving 16 bases between. The germline gives CDR1 SQVTM, CDR2 ANQGSEA. The CDR3 sequence: CSVEGAGRPYGYTF. The CDR3 DNA sequence: TGCAGCGTTGAGGGAGCGGGACGTCCTTATGGCTACACCTTC.

CDR3 DNA sequence: TGTGCCAGCAGTTTTAGTCAACAGCCTAAAGAGACCCAGTACTTC. Translation gives CASSFSQQPKETQYF. V is TRBV27 and J is TRBJ2-5, with D uncertain. The germline V gene has CDR1 MNHEY and CDR2 SMNVEV (reference sequence). This CDR3 is built from 15 residues. V lost 3 bases to trimming and J lost 3 bases, with 14 bases between them.

The chain joins TRBV30 to TRBJ1-5; tentative D call: TRBD1 (5 bases). The V end was cut by 5 bases, the J end by 6 bases, with 17 bases between. The CDR3 has 14 amino acids. Germline values: CDR1 GTSNPN, CDR2 SVGIG (reference sequence). This chain's CDR3 is CAWGNRQTGQPQHF. The CDR3 region has the DNA TGTGCCTGGGGCAATCGACAGACGGGTCAGCCCCAGCATTTT.

This rearrangement joins TRBV25-1 to TRBJ1-4, with 7 bases matching TRBD1. The CDR3 has 16 amino acids. From germline, CDR1 is MGHDK and CDR2 SYGVNS. The V segment lost 8 bases and the J segment 4 bases; nucleotides outside the gene matches: 13. The CDR3 nucleotides read TGTGCCAGCCAGACTGCCTCCGGACAGGTTAATGAAAAACTGTTTTTT. It translates to CASQTASGQVNEKLFF.

This chain uses TRBV27 with TRBJ2-3; D might be TRBD1 (5 bases). This CDR3 comprises 15 residues. Germline values: CDR1 MNHEY, CDR2 SMNVEV (reference sequence). V lost 0 bases and J 4 bases, leaving 11 bases between the germline ends. Here the CDR3 reads CASSLSPRGPDTQYF. CDR3 DNA: TGTGCCAGCAGTTTATCGCCAAGGGGCCCAGATACGCAGTATTTT.

The J gene is TRBJ1-5, the V gene TRBV30; TRBD1 might be the D (5 bases). The CDR3 consists of 15 residues. V lost 0 bases and J lost 1, with 10 bases in between. Germline assignment: CDR1 GTSNPN and CDR2 SVGIG (reference sequence). The CDR3 spells CAWSVPWGSNQPQHF. In DNA form, the CDR3 reads TGTGCCTGGAGTGTACCCTGGGGGAGCAATCAGCCCCAGCATTTT.

The chain joins TRBV6-5 to TRBJ1-6; the match to TRBD1 covers 9 bases. Germline CDR1 and CDR2: MNHEY and SVGAGI. V shed 2 bases and J 4 bases; nucleotides not matched to a gene: 3. The CDR3 contains 16 residues. The CDR3 protein is CASSYGTGRYNSPLHF. The CDR3 region has the DNA TGTGCCAGCAGTTACGGGACAGGGCGTTATAATTCACCCCTCCACTTT.

The CDR3 region is CASDTGDGRNQPQHF. In DNA form, the CDR3 reads TGTGCCAGCGACACAGGGGATGGACGCAATCAGCCCCAGCATTTT. This chain joins TRBV6-6 and TRBJ1-5; 7 nucleotides match TRBD1. Germline CDR1 reads MNHNY; CDR2 reads SVGAGI (reference sequence). CDR3 length: 15 amino acids. The junction had 9 bases not matched to a gene; V was cut back by 8 bases and J by 2 bases.

V is TRBV7-2 and J is TRBJ1-6; tentatively, D is TRBD1 (6 bases). V was shortened by 0 bases and J by 0 bases, with 15 bases between the two germline ends. Germline V gene sequence: CDR1 SGHTA, CDR2 FQGNSA. There are 19 residues in the CDR3. The CDR3 DNA reads as TGTGCCAGCAGCTTAGCGCCAGGGGCAGTGAGCTCCTATAATTCACCCCTCCACTTT. Protein sequence: CASSLAPGAVSSYNSPLHF.

The chain carries TRBV24-1 and TRBJ2-7; the D gene is possibly TRBD2 (6 bases). The germline V gene encodes CDR1 KGHDR and CDR2 SFDVKD. The V gene lost 2 bases and the J gene lost 2 bases, with 12 bases spanning the gap. The CDR3 loop spans 15 amino acids. The CDR3 is CATSDSGGPPYEQYF. In DNA form, the CDR3 reads TGTGCCACCAGTGATTCCGGGGGTCCACCCTACGAGCAGTACTTC.

V usage is TRBV24-1 and J usage is TRBJ2-2, with a tentative D call TRBD2 (5 bases). V lost 4 bases and J 6 bases, leaving 11 bases between the germline ends. Germline values: CDR1 KGHDR, CDR2 SFDVKD. The CDR3 length is 14 residues. In DNA, the CDR3 is TGTGCCACCAGTGACCCGGAGGTCCCCGGGGAGCTGTTTTTT. Translation gives CATSDPEVPGELFF.

The V gene is TRBV4-3, the J gene TRBJ1-1, with D perhaps TRBD1 (6 bases). The CDR3 sequence is 18 residues long. Trimming cost V 1 base and J 1 base, with 19 bases left between them. CDR1 and CDR2 from the germline V gene are LGHNA and YSLEER. CDR3: CASSQVYIRGNWNTEAFF. The CDR3 nucleotides are TGCGCCAGCAGCCAAGTTTATATTAGGGGGAACTGGAACACTGAAGCTTTCTTT.

The chain's CDR3 is CASSQEQAVGGNEQFF. Here the CDR3 DNA reads TGTGCCAGCAGCCAAGAACAGGCGGTAGGGGGCAATGAGCAGTTCTTC. The chain recombines TRBV3-1 (or the pseudogene TRBV3-2) with TRBJ2-1; D might be TRBD1 (6 bases). Trimming removed 0 bases at V and 6 bases at J, with 15 bases between. The CDR3 contains 16 residues. Germline CDR1 LGHDT, CDR2 YNNKEL (reference sequence).